The text below deals with one TCR beta chain. The antigen it recognizes is unknown. Base qualities are not provided; no much larger clone lies one nucleotide away. Participants in the prospective study were aged about 18 to 90 years, lived in about two dozen United States geographic areas, and enrolled through a virtual design. Cohort assignment in the prospective study relied on participant-reported clinical history from a screening survey and a study questionnaire. Exposed participants had been in contact, within 2 weeks of entering the study, with a person who had a PCR-confirmed or clinician-diagnosed case of COVID-19. In the prospective study, whole blood, serum and a nasopharyngeal or oropharyngeal swab were collected from each participant by mobile phlebotomists. Participants in the prospective study had the option to provide additional blood draws and questionnaires over a roughly 2-month period. Before DNA extraction, blood samples from the prospective study were shipped at room temperature or frozen.

The CDR3 runs 16 residues from the cysteine to the phenylalanine. Only the CDR3 DNA is retained, 48 bases long and in frame from the first base. Clipping removes 1 base from V and 5 bases from J, with 2 as the unmatched junction base count. CDR1 and CDR2 were assigned from the germline V gene as SGHTA and FQGNSA. The sample belongs to a study of blood T cell repertoires in COVID-19 (dated by TCRdb to about 2020). Regarding the research as a whole: The collaborator samples originated in the United States, Italy and Spain and spanned the acute and convalescent phases of COVID-19. The material from the prospective study consisted of cDNA or gDNA derived from T cells, B-cell-depleted T cells, or PBMCs. The repertoires were made available in a free public database intended to serve as a resource for research on the immune response to SARS-CoV-2. Samples were obtained from the ongoing ImmuneRACE study (first 160 participants) and from some 1,200 subjects provided by 6 global collaborators. Nearly every sample came with metadata listing a de-identified subject ID, COVID-19 status, age in years and sex. Deeply sampled blood TCRbeta repertoires from subjects exposed to, actively infected with, or recovered from COVID-19 were included in the dataset. HLA class I and class II types, where available, came from metadata supplied by the sample provider rather than from assay-based typing.

TCRbeta CDR3 regions were amplified from genomic DNA using the immunoSEQ Assay, a bias-controlled multiplex PCR. The published analysis was carried out like this. The number of nucleated cells in each sample was estimated by amplification of reference gene primers within the assay. To quantify the absolute abundance of each unique TCRbeta CDR3 rearrangement, sequence reads were collapsed and filtered. For each sample, productive Simpson clonality was calculated as the square root of Simpson's diversity index over productive rearrangements. TCRdb holds this immuneACCESS table with in-frame rearrangements only. Some clones are missing; in checked studies, unresolved V genes explain under half, and the rest has no known cause. Clonal size and the V and J genes are those of that table, whereas D and trimming came from the DNA. The sample has 130,000 to 150,000 clones on record, 84% of them singletons. The ten most abundant clones make up approximately 5.7% of the sample.

The paper as a whole reports these results and caveats: The amount of clinical and demographic metadata varied by source and participant and was provided uncurated.

This receptor chain uses TRBV7-2 and TRBJ2-1; 13 bases in the junction line up with TRBD2. The sequenced material came from PBMCs or T cells enriched from blood (not recorded which). The origin of this receptor is a woman in her fifties or sixties who had been exposed to COVID-19. The CDR3 protein: CASSLGLAGGHNEQFF. In nucleotide form, the sequence is TGTGCCAGCAGCTTAGGACTAGCGGGGGGCCACAATGAGCAGTTCTTC.